These 25 T cell receptor beta chains were sequenced from one sample in a study of T cell repertoires in cytomegalovirus infection. TCRdb re-called the reads with MiXCR, one entry per CDR3 protein. The sample includes 600,000 to 800,000 distinct CDR3 sequences, roughly a quarter seen only once; the top ten take around 8%. Sequencing used CD8+ T cells from PBMCs. These receptors all come from a human donor in good health (CMV status not recorded). Some clones in this sample may be carry-over from other donors' samples.

This clonotype was recorded a few times. A much larger clone differs by one base, so this may be a read error. The V call is TRBV12-3 or TRBV12-4, the J call TRBJ2-3; D gene unclear. The ends were cut back, 7 bases at V and 5 bases at J, with 7 bases in the middle. This CDR3 has 11 residues. CDR3 sequence: CASTYGDTQYF. In DNA, the CDR3 is TGTGCCAGCACCTACGGAGATACGCAGTATTTT.

This sequence joins TRBV5-6 and TRBJ1-2, with 7 bases aligning to TRBD1. The germline V gene encodes CDR1 SGHDT and CDR2 YYEEEE. The CDR3 is made up of 18 amino acids. V dropped 5 bases and J dropped 4; count of bases not matched to a gene: 20. The CDR3 nucleotides read TGTGCCAGCAGGGTGCTCCGCCTGGGACAGACGCTCGGCTATGGCTACACCTTC. Translation: CASRVLRLGQTLGYGYTF.

This clonotype was recorded a few times. The genes are TRBV14 and TRBJ1-1; 7 nucleotides match TRBD1. Germline V lookup: CDR1 SGHDN, CDR2 FVKESK. The CDR3 runs to 16 residues. Trimming took 3 bases from V and 0 from J; bases not matched to a gene: 7. This CDR3 reads CASSHRQGLMNTEAFF. The CDR3 DNA sequence: TGTGCCAGCAGCCATAGACAGGGCTTAATGAACACTGAAGCTTTCTTT.

The chain is built from TRBV28 and TRBJ2-3; 8 bases fit TRBD2. CDR3 length: 17 residues. The junction had 14 bases not matched to a gene; V was cut back by 6 bases and J by 3 bases. Germline CDR1 reads MDHEN; CDR2 reads SYDVKM. CDR3 region: CASSYYPLTGGTDTQYF. For the CDR3, the DNA is TGTGCCAGCAGCTATTACCCACTCACGGGAGGGACAGATACGCAGTATTTT.

This clonotype was seen ten or more times. CDR3: CASSQEQGYYEQYF. CDR3 DNA: TGTGCCAGCAGCCAAGAACAAGGATACTACGAGCAGTACTTC. This chain uses TRBV14 with TRBJ2-7; unclear D gene. Germline values: CDR1 SGHDN, CDR2 FVKESK. The CDR3 has 14 amino acids. V was shortened by 0 bases and J by 3 bases, with 9 bases between the two germline ends.

V usage is TRBV29-1 and J usage is TRBJ2-7; a weak D match, TRBD1 (6 bases). The ends were cut back, 5 bases at V and 1 base at J, with 12 bases in the middle. The CDR3 covers 13 residues. Germline values: CDR1 SQVTM, CDR2 ANQGSEA. CDR3 DNA: TGCAGCGTTAAGCACAGGGATTCCTACGAGCAGTACTTC. It encodes CSVKHRDSYEQYF.

A few counts support this clonotype. The rearrangement joins TRBV14 to TRBJ1-6; D call uncertain. The CDR3 is made up of 16 amino acids. CDR1 and CDR2 (germline): SGHDN, FVKESK. The V end was cut by 4 bases, the J end by 9 bases, with 19 bases between. Here the CDR3 reads CASSRRDTSIGSPLHF. Here the CDR3 DNA reads TGTGCCAGCAGCCGACGAGACACGAGCATTGGTTCACCCCTCCACTTT.

This clonotype was seen a handful of times. This chain connects TRBV29-1 to TRBJ1-4, with 12 bases fitting TRBD1. V gave up 4 bases and J gave up 2 bases; unmatched junction bases: 5. This CDR3 spans 16 amino acids. Germline values: CDR1 SQVTM, CDR2 ANQGSEA. CDR3 nucleotides: TGCAGCGTTGCCCCCGGGACAGGGGGCACTAATGAAAAACTGTTTTTT. It encodes CSVAPGTGGTNEKLFF.

This clonotype appeared many times. The CDR3 protein is CASSSLVKGAEEAQHF. CDR3 coding DNA: TGTGCCAGCAGTTCCCTCGTAAAGGGGGCCGAAGAGGCCCAGCATTTT. The V gene is TRBV27, the J gene TRBJ1-5, with TRBD1 identical over 7 bases. Germline CDR1 is MNHEY and CDR2 is SMNVEV (reference sequence). This CDR3 has 16 residues. With 4 bases clipped from V and 11 bases from J, the junction kept 17 bases outside the gene matches.

This clonotype was found a few times. V usage is TRBV6-8 and J usage is TRBJ2-2; D gene unclear. Germline lookup yields CDR1 MNHGY and CDR2 SAAAGT. CDR3 length: 15 amino acids. Trimming stripped 2 bases from V and 0 bases from J, with 7 bases between. CDR3 sequence reads: CASSYTASNTGELFF. Written as DNA, the CDR3 is TGTGCCAGCAGTTACACTGCATCGAACACCGGGGAGCTGTTTTTT.

The chain recombines TRBV29-1 with TRBJ2-5; 8 nucleotides match TRBD2. Germline CDR1 reads SQVTM; CDR2 reads ANQGSEA. The CDR3 length is 20 residues. J was trimmed by 5 bases and V by 0 bases; bases with no gene match: 23. CDR3 DNA sequence: TGCAGCGTTGAAGATCTATTACGGGAGGGGGGGGGAGTGGGCCGGGAGACCCAGTACTTC. Protein sequence: CSVEDLLREGGGVGRETQYF.

The table lists this clonotype with many counts. V and J are TRBV7-9 and TRBJ2-7; 8 bases are a match to TRBD1. The CDR3 loop spans 14 amino acids. The germline CDR1 and CDR2 sequences are SEHNR and FQNEAQ (reference sequence). The trim removed 6 bases at V and 2 bases at J, leaving 6 bases unmatched. The CDR3 is CASSSDRVPYEQYV. Here the CDR3 DNA reads TGTGCCAGCAGTTCGGACAGGGTACCCTACGAGCAGTACGTC.

This clonotype was seen more than once but under ten times. The chain uses TRBV28 and TRBJ2-2; 9 bases align to TRBD1. This CDR3 spans 16 amino acids. Per germline, CDR1 MDHEN and CDR2 SYDVKM. Trimming at V came to 10 bases and at J to 3 bases, leaving 12 bases not matched to a gene. This CDR3 is CATNQYRGRDTGELFF. The DNA of the CDR3 is TGTGCCACCAACCAATACAGGGGGCGCGACACCGGGGAGCTGTTTTTT.

In this sample, this clonotype turned up a few times. The genes are TRBV6-8 and TRBJ2-3, with TRBD1 matching 11 bases. The ends lost 5 bases at V and 3 bases at J; junction bases unmatched: 16. Germline V gives CDR1 MNHGY, CDR2 SAAAGT. The CDR3 spans 19 residues. CDR3 in amino acids: CASSGNRFRTGGPTDTQYF. The CDR3 region has the DNA TGTGCCAGCAGTGGGAACAGATTTAGGACAGGGGGCCCGACAGATACGCAGTATTTT.

In regard to this clonotype: Compared with germline, one end of the junction differs, possibly owing to a read error. The J gene is TRBJ1-1, the V gene TRBV14, with TRBD1 as a possible D gene (5 bases). CDR3 length equals 13 residues. The germline CDR1 and CDR2 sequences are SGHDN and FVKESK. The CDR3 coding sequence is TGTGCCAGCAACCAAGAGAAGGGGACTGAAGCTTTCTTT. Translated: CASNQEKGTEAFF.

The rearrangement links TRBV6-2 or TRBV6-3 to TRBJ2-3, with 13 nucleotides matching TRBD2. The CDR3 loop spans 17 amino acids. Germline V gene data show CDR1 as MNHEY and CDR2 as SVGEGT. After removal of 3 bases from V and 0 bases from J, the junction contained 3 bases not matched to a gene. DNA of the CDR3: TGTGCCAGCAGTTATTCGACTAGCGGGAGGAGCACAGATACGCAGTATTTT. Protein sequence: CASSYSTSGRSTDTQYF.

This clonotype was seen only a few times. The V and J genes are TRBV15 and TRBJ2-7; 9 positions match TRBD1. Looked up from germline, CDR1 is LNHNV and CDR2 is YYDKDF (reference sequence). The CDR3 loop spans 17 amino acids. V gave up 4 bases and J gave up 2 bases; unmatched junction bases: 12. This CDR3 is CATSKEGGRTGAYEQYV. The DNA for the CDR3 is TGTGCCACCAGCAAAGAAGGGGGGAGGACAGGGGCCTACGAGCAGTACGTC.

For this clonotype: This sequence may be a read error, since a much larger clone differs from it by one base. The chain links TRBV13 to TRBJ2-1; D gene unclear. The CDR3 is 12 amino acids. The ends were cut back, 10 bases at V and 3 bases at J, with 10 bases in the middle. The V gene's germline CDR1 is PRHDT and CDR2 FYEKMQ (reference sequence). The CDR3 sequence is CANRQDYNEQFF. CDR3 sequence (DNA): TGTGCCAACAGACAAGACTACAATGAGCAGTTCTTC.

V gene TRBV7-9 combines with J gene TRBJ1-5; no clear D. Trimming cost V 1 base and J 13 bases, with 11 bases left between them. The CDR3 runs 12 residues. Germline values: CDR1 SEHNR, CDR2 FQNEAQ (reference sequence). The CDR3 DNA is TGTGCCAGCAGCTTAGAACCCGGGCCTCAGCATTTT. As protein: CASSLEPGPQHF.

This clonotype has only a few counts. The chain is built from TRBV20-1 and TRBJ1-2; a weak D match, TRBD1 (6 bases). Germline V lookup: CDR1 DFQATT, CDR2 SNEGSKA (reference sequence). The CDR3 extends over 13 amino acids. V lost 5 bases, J lost 5 bases, and 15 bases lay in between. CDR3: CSASDGGEYGYTF. CDR3 DNA: TGCAGTGCTTCGGACGGGGGCGAATATGGCTACACCTTC.

This clonotype turned up a few times. The chain couples TRBV28 to TRBJ2-3; D uncertain. The CDR3 contains 15 residues. V was cut by 2 bases and J by 2 bases, with 11 bases left in between. The germline gives CDR1 MDHEN, CDR2 SYDVKM. The CDR3 region has the DNA TGTGCCAGCAGTTTAGGCACAATCCTCACAGATACGCAGTATTTT. This codes for CASSLGTILTDTQYF.

This clonotype was counted at least ten times. J is TRBJ2-5 and V is TRBV7-6, with TRBD2 matching 9 bases. With V trimmed by 5 bases and J by 2 bases, 6 bases remained unmatched. This CDR3 spans 15 amino acids. Looked up from germline, CDR1 is SGHVS and CDR2 is FNYEAQ. This CDR3 reads CASSAAGGSQETQYF. The CDR3 bases are TGTGCCAGCAGCGCAGCGGGGGGTTCACAAGAGACCCAGTACTTC.

The chain combines TRBV10-3 with TRBJ2-7; no clear D gene. Germline lookup yields CDR1 ENHRY and CDR2 SYGVKD. The CDR3 totals 18 residues. The V end lost 3 bases, the J end lost 0 bases, and 21 bases lay between the germline ends. The DNA of the CDR3 is TGTGCCATCAGTGAATCCTCGAGCCAGGACCAGAGCTCCTACGAGCAGTACTTC. This codes for CAISESSSQDQSSYEQYF.

The rearrangement joins TRBV12-3 or TRBV12-4 to TRBJ2-7, with 10 bases identical to TRBD2. The CDR3 spans 14 residues. V shed 6 bases, J shed 6 bases, and the junction held 8 bases outside the gene matches. CDR3 DNA sequence: TGTGCCAGCAGCCCAGCGGGAGGGGGCGGCGAGCAGTACGTC. This codes for CASSPAGGGGEQYV.

This chain joins TRBV13 and TRBJ1-3; 7 nucleotides agree with TRBD1. The CDR3 spans 15 residues. From germline, CDR1 is PRHDT and CDR2 FYEKMQ (reference sequence). The trim removed 6 bases at V and 4 bases at J, leaving 9 bases unmatched. CDR3 in amino acids: CASRPTGTEGNTIYF. The CDR3 nucleotides read TGTGCCAGCAGACCGACCGGGACAGAAGGAAACACCATATATTTT.